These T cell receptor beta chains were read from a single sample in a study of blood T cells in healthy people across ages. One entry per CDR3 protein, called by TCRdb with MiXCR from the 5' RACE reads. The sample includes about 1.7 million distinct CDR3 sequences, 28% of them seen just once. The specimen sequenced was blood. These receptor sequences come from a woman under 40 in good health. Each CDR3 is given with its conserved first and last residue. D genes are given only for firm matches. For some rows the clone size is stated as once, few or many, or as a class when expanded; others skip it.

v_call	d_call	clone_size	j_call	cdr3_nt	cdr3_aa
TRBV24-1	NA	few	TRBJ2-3	TGTGCCACCAGTGACCATGGTGACCCAGATACGCAGTATTTT	CATSDHGDPDTQYF
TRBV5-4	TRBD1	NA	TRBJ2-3	TGTGCCTGCAGCTTAAGGACAGGGGGCACAGATACGCAGTATTTT	CACSLRTGGTDTQYF
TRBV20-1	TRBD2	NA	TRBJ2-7	TGCAGTGCTAGAGATATACTTAGCGGGAGTTACGGTCACGAGCAGTACTTC	CSARDILSGSYGHEQYF
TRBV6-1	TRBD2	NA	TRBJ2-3	TGTGCCAGCAGTGAAACTAGCGGGGGGGCTGCTTTCGATACGCAGTATTTT	CASSETSGGAAFDTQYF
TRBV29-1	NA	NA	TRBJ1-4	TGCAGCGTCAGGGGTAGCGGAGAAAAACTGTTTTTT	CSVRGSGEKLFF
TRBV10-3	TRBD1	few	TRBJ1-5	TGTGCCATCAGTGCGACAGGGGAACAGCCCCAGCATTTT	CAISATGEQPQHF
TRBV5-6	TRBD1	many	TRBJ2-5	TGTGCCAGCAGCACGGGGACAGGGTTAGAGACCCAGTACTTC	CASSTGTGLETQYF
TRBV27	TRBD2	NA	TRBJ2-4	TGTGCCACCGCGACTAGCGGGGAGCAAAACATTCAGTACTTC	CATATSGEQNIQYF
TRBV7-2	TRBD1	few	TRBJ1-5	TGTGCCAGCAGTCTCAATCCGGGACAGGGGCAGCCCCAGCATTTT	CASSLNPGQGQPQHF
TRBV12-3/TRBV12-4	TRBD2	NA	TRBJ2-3	TGTGCCAGCAGCCAGGGACTAGCGGAGGGCACAGATACGCAGTATTTT	CASSQGLAEGTDTQYF
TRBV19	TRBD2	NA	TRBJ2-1	TGTGCCAGTAGTATACGGGAGGGCAATGAGCAGTTCTTC	CASSIREGNEQFF